The rows below give T cell receptor beta chains drawn from one sample of a study of T cell responses to AZD1222 COVID-19 vaccine. The table came from immunoSEQ multiplex PCR; TCRdb's copy has only in-frame clones and leaves some out. The data hold some 89,000 clones, with 90% observed a single time. This specimen was peripheral blood, taken on day 0 of AZD1222 vaccination. The receptors were sampled from an adult in good health. Each CDR3 is given with its conserved first and last residue. Each record gives: V gene, clone size, J gene, D gene, CDR3 DNA, CDR3 protein. The D gene is left open where the match is weak. The size field is filled for only some rows; it gives once, few, many or a size class.

TRBV7-2	-	TRBJ2-1	-	TGTGCCAGCAGCTCTATACCAGCAGGTGAGCAGTTCTTC	CASSSIPAGEQFF
TRBV7-2	-	TRBJ1-2	-	TGTGCCAGCAGCCTAACGCGCCAGGACTATGGCTACACCTTC	CASSLTRQDYGYTF
TRBV11-2	-	TRBJ1-3	-	TGTGCCAGCAGCCCAGGGCAACCCAGCTCTGGAAACACCATATATTTT	CASSPGQPSSGNTIYF
TRBV4-2	-	TRBJ1-3	-	TGTGCCAGCAGCCCCATGGGCGGAGGGGAGACTGGAAACACCATATATTTT	CASSPMGGGETGNTIYF
TRBV19	-	TRBJ2-3	TRBD2	TGTGCCAGCTCACCCCTAGCGGGATACACAGATACGCAGTATTTT	CASSPLAGYTDTQYF
TRBV12-3/TRBV12-4	-	TRBJ1-1	-	TGTGCCAGCAGTCCCTTAGTGAACACTGAAGCTTTCTTT	CASSPLVNTEAFF
TRBV15	-	TRBJ1-4	-	TGTGCCACCAGCAGTTGGTCTGACAATAATGAAAAACTGTTTTTT	CATSSWSDNNEKLFF
TRBV21-1	-	TRBJ1-5	-	TGTGCCAGCAGCAAGTCGTCGAGCAATCAGCCCCAGCATTTT	CASSKSSSNQPQHF
TRBV29-1	-	TRBJ1-1	-	TGCAGCGTTGAAGAAGATACCGGAGCCGATGCTTTCTTT	CSVEEDTGADAFF
TRBV5-4	-	TRBJ2-3	-	TGTGCCAGCAGCTTGGAACCCGGGGATACGCAGTATTTT	CASSLEPGDTQYF
TRBV6-5	-	TRBJ1-2	-	TGTGCCAGCAGTATATCAGGACAGAACTATGGCTACACCTTC	CASSISGQNYGYTF
TRBV18	-	TRBJ2-5	TRBD2	TGTGCCAGCTCACCGGGACTAGCGGTACAAGAGACCCAGTACTTC	CASSPGLAVQETQYF
TRBV5-4	once	TRBJ1-2	TRBD1	TGTGCCAGCAGCGTGGACAGGCTCCTCTATGGCTACACCTTC	CASSVDRLLYGYTF
TRBV3-1/TRBV3-2	-	TRBJ1-3	-	TGTGCCAGCAGCTCACGACAGGGAAACACCATATATTTT	CASSSRQGNTIYF
TRBV30	-	TRBJ2-2	-	TGTGCCTACGGGGAGGGGGCAGGCGGGGAGCTGTTTTTT	CAYGEGAGGELFF
TRBV5-1	-	TRBJ2-3	-	TGCGCCAGCAGCTTGCTCCAGGTGGCAGATACGCAGTATTTT	CASSLLQVADTQYF
TRBV6-4	-	TRBJ2-7	-	TGTGCCAGCAGTGAATATTTCCCGTCCTACGAGCAGTACTTC	CASSEYFPSYEQYF
TRBV3-1/TRBV3-2	-	TRBJ2-3	-	TGTGCCAGCAGCCTACTAAGCACAGATACGCAGTATTTT	CASSLLSTDTQYF
TRBV5-6	few	TRBJ1-3	-	TGTGCCAGCAGCTTGGAGGTGTGGGGATCCGGAAACACCATATATTTT	CASSLEVWGSGNTIYF
TRBV6-5	-	TRBJ1-6	TRBD1	TGTGCCAGCAGGGGGGACAGCAATTCACCCCTCCACTTT	CASRGDSNSPLHF
TRBV6-5	-	TRBJ1-2	TRBD1	TGTGCCAGCGGGACAGACGGGACAGGGTACTATGGCTACACCTTC	CASGTDGTGYYGYTF
TRBV27	once	TRBJ1-3	-	TGTGCCAGCAGAACCGTAGAGTCTTGGGGCACCATATATTTT	CASRTVESWGTIYF
TRBV7-9	-	TRBJ2-2	-	TGTGCCAGCAGCGGAGGACACGGAAACACCGGGGAGCTGTTTTTT	CASSGGHGNTGELFF
TRBV28	-	TRBJ1-3	-	TGTGCCAGCAGTTTCTCAAGGGCTTCTGGAAACACCATATATTTT	CASSFSRASGNTIYF
TRBV28	-	TRBJ1-2	TRBD1	TGTGCCAGCAGTACAATTGGGACAGCAACTAACTATGGCTACACCTTC	CASSTIGTATNYGYTF
TRBV19	-	TRBJ1-1	-	TGTGCCAGTAAGCAGGGGAACACTGAAGCTTTCTTT	CASKQGNTEAFF
TRBV6-5	-	TRBJ2-1	-	TGTGCCAGCAGTTACGAGGGGGGGTCCAATGAGCAGTTCTTC	CASSYEGGSNEQFF
TRBV11-2	-	TRBJ2-5	-	TGTGCCAGCAGCTTAGGACAGAACAAAGAGACCCAGTACTTC	CASSLGQNKETQYF
TRBV5-1	-	TRBJ2-1	TRBD2	TGCGCCAGCAGCTTGGGTTTCAGCGGGGGAACTTACAATGAGCAGTTCTTC	CASSLGFSGGTYNEQFF
TRBV7-9	-	TRBJ2-2	-	TGTGCCAGCAGCTTTTCAAGGGGTCGGGGCACCGGGGAGCTGTTTTTT	CASSFSRGRGTGELFF
TRBV10-1	-	TRBJ1-1	-	TGCGCCAGCAGTGAGGGGGGAAAGGATAACACTGAAGCTTTCTTT	CASSEGGKDNTEAFF
TRBV3-1/TRBV3-2	-	TRBJ1-1	TRBD1	TGTGCCAGCAGCTACGGACAGGGCACTGAAGCTTTCTTT	CASSYGQGTEAFF
TRBV3-1/TRBV3-2	-	TRBJ2-7	-	TGTGCCAGCGGGCAGGCCAACTCCTACGAGCAGTACTTC	CASGQANSYEQYF
TRBV5-1	-	TRBJ1-1	-	TGCGCCAGCACCCTCGGAGGACAGATGAACACTGAAGCTTTCTTT	CASTLGGQMNTEAFF
TRBV15	once	TRBJ1-5	TRBD1	TGTGCCACCAGCAGAGGAACAGGGGTCAATCAGCCCCAGCATTTT	CATSRGTGVNQPQHF
TRBV24-1	few	TRBJ2-7	-	TGTGCCACCAGTGATTCCCTAGCGACCGAAATGGGGGAGCAGTACTTC	CATSDSLATEMGEQYF
TRBV19	-	TRBJ2-1	-	TGTGCCAGTAGTCTAGTAGGGAGCTCCTACAATGAGCAGTTCTTC	CASSLVGSSYNEQFF
TRBV6-5	-	TRBJ2-7	-	TGTGCCAGCAGCCAAAAGGGGGGCTCCTACGAGCAGTACTTC	CASSQKGGSYEQYF
TRBV11-2	-	TRBJ1-6	-	TGTGCCAGCAGCTATGGTTCTGATTCACCCCTCCACTTT	CASSYGSDSPLHF
TRBV29-1	-	TRBJ2-1	TRBD2	TGCAGCGTTGAGGGCGGGAGCTCCTACAATGAGCAGTTCTTC	CSVEGGSSYNEQFF
TRBV5-1	-	TRBJ1-1	-	TGCGCCAGCAGCTTGGCCCCAAGCGTGAACACTGAAGCTTTCTTT	CASSLAPSVNTEAFF
TRBV9	-	TRBJ2-1	TRBD2	TGTGCCAGCAGCGTAGGTGTAGCGGGAGCTGAGCAGTTCTTC	CASSVGVAGAEQFF
TRBV25-1	-	TRBJ1-2	-	TGTGCCAGCAGTGCCACCACAGGATTCCAGGTTGGCTACACCTTC	CASSATTGFQVGYTF
TRBV27	-	TRBJ2-2	TRBD2	TGTGCCAGCAGAAAGGGACTAGAGGGTACCGGGGAGCTGTTTTTT	CASRKGLEGTGELFF
TRBV7-9	-	TRBJ2-7	-	TGTGCCAGCAGCTTAGCCCGGGCGGGCTCCTACGAGCAGTACTTC	CASSLARAGSYEQYF
TRBV11-2	-	TRBJ1-4	-	TGTGCCAGCAGCTTAGGAGACAGGATTTCTGCAACTAATGAAAAACTGTTTTTT	CASSLGDRISATNEKLFF